These T cell receptor beta chains were read from a single sample in a study of neoadjuvant anti-PD-1 for oral cavity cancer. Assay used: immunoSEQ multiplex PCR; TCRdb lists only in-frame clones, some missing. Of around 13,000 clones detected, approximately 67% appear once; the ten largest clones hold 2.5% to 3.5%. This specimen consisted of PBMCs, obtained after nivolumab (anti-PD-1) treatment. The receptors shown here come from a person aged 40 to 85 with oral cavity squamous cell carcinoma. Both conserved end residues are part of each CDR3. The order of the fields is V gene, CDR3 protein.

>TRBV19
CASVVSGQTGTEAFF
>TRBV30
CAWSVTRTVGGGSYEQYF
>TRBV30
CAWSVIRGTDTQYF
>TRBV11-2
CASSLVVGGVAEAFF
>TRBV9
CASSLDRGMDGYTF
>TRBV19
CASSTRDRGTDGYTF
>TRBV28
CASTPTAIETQYF
>TRBV5-1
CASSLDSPEQFF
>TRBV7-9
CASSFLNTEAFF
>TRBV5-6
CASSRQGPDGYTF
>TRBV5-1
CASGSGQGNTGELFF
>TRBV6-6
CASCDSRWEKLFF
>TRBV19
CASRDRAGGITDTQYF
>TRBV27
CASSLSSINEQFF
>TRBV5-1
CASSLPHPNTEAFF
>TRBV5-6
CASSLGRNTEAFF
>TRBV4-1
CASSQIQGTNYGYTF
>TRBV5-1
CASSLAGITEAFF
>TRBV6-5
CASRPGGAYTQYF
>TRBV5-1
CASSFGEGEQYF
>TRBV5-1
CASIIRYRDRAMNTEAFF
>TRBV6-5
CASAWGYQETQYF
>TRBV25-1
CASSESTSVQTQYF
>TRBV19
CASSIGPSSRSYEQYF
>TRBV7-9
CASSLDILVIEQYF
>TRBV5-6
CASRWAASGELFF
>TRBV11-3
CASSLVPLAEQFF
>TRBV27
CASSSTGTGGWEQYF
>TRBV13
CASSFTGSPYEQYF
>TRBV5-6
CASSGRGNQPQHF
>TRBV2
CASSGVGQYEAFF
>TRBV5-1
CASSAQGALGETQYF
>TRBV6-5
CASTKGGQFDGYTF
>TRBV28
CASRASGIRGDTQYF
>TRBV30
CAWNQGLTEQYF
>TRBV19
CASSPGAKGVPYEQYF